A single sample is the source of the 13 T cell receptor beta chains below, sequenced in a study of radiation and T cells in renal cell carcinoma. Assay used: immunoSEQ multiplex PCR; TCRdb lists only in-frame clones, some missing. The sample gives around 13,000 clones, 30% to 35% of which show up once; 15% is in the top ten. As to treatment: 15 Gy SBRT to primary tumor, nephrectomy 4 weeks later. Sequenced material: tumor tissue, taken from a patient whose treatment included radiotherapy and nephrectomy. The source is a man aged 60 to 69 with renal cell carcinoma.

The rearrangement links TRBV6-6 to TRBJ1-5, with 7 nucleotides matching TRBD1. This CDR3 comprises 13 residues. Germline CDR1 and CDR2: MNHNY and SVGAGI (reference sequence). The V segment lost 8 bases and the J segment 5 bases; nucleotides outside the gene matches: 6. In DNA, the CDR3 is TGTGCCAGCTCAAGACAGGGTGATCAGCCCCAGCATTTT. It codes for CASSRQGDQPQHF.

This sequence joins TRBV5-1 and TRBJ2-4, with D possibly TRBD2 on 6 matching bases. The CDR3 length is 12 residues. Germline lookup yields CDR1 SGHRS and CDR2 YFSETQ. Trimming pared 3 bases from V and 8 bases from J, leaving 9 bases between. The CDR3 DNA is TGCGCCAGCAGCTCGGAGGGTCACATTCAGTACTTC. Translation gives CASSSEGHIQYF.

This clone appeared a few times. This chain uses TRBV9 with TRBJ1-2; 9 positions match TRBD1. The CDR3 spans 14 residues. Trimming took 4 bases from V and 8 from J; bases not matched to a gene: 9. Germline V gene lookup returns CDR1 SGDLS and CDR2 YYNGEE. The CDR3 is CASSPGTGKFGYTF. Here the CDR3 DNA reads TGTGCCAGCAGCCCAGGGACAGGGAAATTCGGCTACACCTTC.

This clone was counted a few times. The gene calls are TRBV15 and TRBJ2-1; a weak D match, TRBD2 (5 bases). Per the germline V gene, CDR1 is LNHNV and CDR2 is YYDKDF (reference sequence). The V end lost 1 base, the J end lost 6 bases, and 13 bases lay between the germline ends. The CDR3 has 15 amino acids. The CDR3 region has the DNA TGTGCCACCAGCAGAGCCGCGGGCAGTTCCAATGAGCAGTTCTTC. Encoded protein: CATSRAAGSSNEQFF.

This clone was counted a few times. V gene TRBV6-5 combines with J gene TRBJ1-1; possible D gene TRBD1, 5 bases. Germline values: CDR1 MNHEY, CDR2 SVGAGI. The V end lost 5 bases, the J end lost 11 bases, and 18 bases lay between the germline ends. There are 13 residues in the CDR3. The CDR3, as DNA: TGTGCCAGCAGTCCATTCTCAGGGCAGGCGGCTTTCTTT. This translates into CASSPFSGQAAFF.

This clone was recorded a few times. CDR3: CASSASPGGQETQYF. The CDR3 DNA reads TGTGCCAGCAGTGCCTCGCCAGGGGGCCAAGAGACCCAGTACTTC. V usage is TRBV6-4 and J usage is TRBJ2-5, with 7 bases that match TRBD1. Trimming cost V 4 bases and J 1 base; bases outside gene matches: 6. There are 15 residues in the CDR3. The germline V gene has CDR1 MRHNA and CDR2 SNTAGT.

The chain is built from TRBV30 and TRBJ2-5; no clear D gene. Germline V CDR1 and CDR2: GTSNPN, SVGIG (reference sequence). The CDR3 covers 14 residues. Trimming removed 0 bases from V and 1 base from J, with 9 bases in between. CDR3 residues: CAWSVARTQETQYF. CDR3 DNA sequence: TGTGCCTGGAGTGTTGCCAGGACCCAAGAGACCCAGTACTTC.

This clone has just a few counts. V gene TRBV30 combines with J gene TRBJ1-1, with D perhaps TRBD1 (6 bases). Germline-derived CDR1 and CDR2 are GTSNPN and SVGIG (reference sequence). V dropped 4 bases and J dropped 1 base, with 13 bases sitting between them. The CDR3 has 14 amino acids. In nucleotides, the CDR3 is TGTGCCTGGACACGGGGGCAGGAGAACACTGAAGCTTTCTTT. Translation gives CAWTRGQENTEAFF.

V gene TRBV5-1 combines with J gene TRBJ2-1, with TRBD1 as a possible D gene (7 bases). This CDR3 has 14 amino acids. V lost 4 bases, J lost 4 bases, and 12 bases lay in between. Per germline, CDR1 SGHRS and CDR2 YFSETQ. The chain's CDR3 is CASSPGGGYNEQFF. The DNA of the CDR3 is TGCGCCAGCAGCCCAGGGGGAGGTTACAATGAGCAGTTCTTC.

This chain uses TRBV10-1 with TRBJ2-5; D unresolved. Germline V CDR1 and CDR2: WNHNN, SYGVQD (reference sequence). CDR3 length equals 16 residues. V was cut by 0 bases and J by 0 bases, with 11 bases left in between. Written as DNA, the CDR3 is TGCGCCAGCAGTGAGTCGCATATGCACGACCAAGAGACCCAGTACTTC. Translated: CASSESHMHDQETQYF.

The V gene is TRBV5-5, the J gene TRBJ2-5; the match to TRBD2 covers 7 bases. After removal of 3 bases from V and 5 bases from J, the junction contained 7 bases not matched to a gene. The CDR3 is made up of 14 amino acids. The germline V gene has CDR1 SGHKS and CDR2 YYEKEE (reference sequence). CDR3 sequence reads: CASSSGREGETQYF. In DNA form, the CDR3 reads TGTGCCAGCAGCTCGGGCAGGGAGGGGGAGACCCAGTACTTC. Filled out from reference TRBV5-5 and TRBJ2-5, the complete variable domain reads DAGVTQSPTHLIKTRGQQVTLRCSPISGHKSVSWYQQVLGQGPQFIFQYYEKEERGRGNFPDRFSARQFPNYSSELNVNALLLGDSALYLCASSSGREGETQYFGPGTRLLVL.

The rearrangement uses TRBV5-1 and TRBJ2-1; D perhaps matches TRBD2 (6 bases). Germline CDR1 is SGHRS and CDR2 is YFSETQ. Trimming stripped 0 bases from V and 3 bases from J, with 10 bases between. This CDR3 has 15 residues. CDR3 sequence reads: CASSLEGTLYNEQFF. CDR3 nucleotides: TGCGCCAGCAGCTTGGAGGGGACTCTCTACAATGAGCAGTTCTTC.

This clone was counted a few times. The chain joins TRBV2 to TRBJ1-2; a possible D gene is TRBD1 (5 bases). V was cut by 7 bases and J by 8 bases, with 17 bases left in between. The germline V gene encodes CDR1 SNHLY and CDR2 FYNNEI. The CDR3 loop spans 13 amino acids. The CDR3 sequence: CASTKDKEFGYTF. Here the CDR3 DNA reads TGTGCCAGCACCAAGGACAAGGAGTTCGGCTACACCTTC. The variable domain in full, completed from reference TRBV2 and TRBJ1-2, reads EPEVTQTPSHQVTQMGQEVILRCVPISNHLYFYWYRQILGQKVEFLVSFYNNEISEKSEIFDDQFSVERPDGSNFTLKIRSTKLEDSAMYFCASTKDKEFGYTFGSGTRLTVV.